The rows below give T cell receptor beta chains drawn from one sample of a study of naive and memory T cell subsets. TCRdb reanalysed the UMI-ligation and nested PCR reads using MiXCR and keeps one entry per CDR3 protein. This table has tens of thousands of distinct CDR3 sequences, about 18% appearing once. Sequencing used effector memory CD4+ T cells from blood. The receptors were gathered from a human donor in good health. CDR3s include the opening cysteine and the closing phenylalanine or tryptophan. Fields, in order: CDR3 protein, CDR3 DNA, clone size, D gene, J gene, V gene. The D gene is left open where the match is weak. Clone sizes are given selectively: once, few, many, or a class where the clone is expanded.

CDR3aa: CAISESTRTGTTSIGLYEQYF
CDR3nt: TGTGCCATCAGTGAGTCGACAAGAACAGGAACAACCTCAATCGGCCTTTACGAGCAGTACTTC
abundance: few
d_gene: -
j_gene: TRBJ2-7
v_gene: TRBV10-3

CDR3aa: CSASSLGDGYTF
CDR3nt: TGCAGTGCTAGTTCACTGGGTGATGGCTACACCTTC
abundance: many
d_gene: -
j_gene: TRBJ1-2
v_gene: TRBV20-1

CDR3aa: CSVVLLAATPGEQYF
CDR3nt: TGCAGCGTTGTACTACTAGCGGCCACCCCTGGCGAGCAGTACTTC
abundance: -
d_gene: TRBD2
j_gene: TRBJ2-7
v_gene: TRBV29-1

CDR3aa: CASSVAYTFLADTQYF
CDR3nt: TGTGCCAGCAGCGTAGCCTATACATTCCTGGCGGATACGCAGTATTTT
abundance: -
d_gene: -
j_gene: TRBJ2-3
v_gene: TRBV9

CDR3aa: CASSPTSGSYNEQFF
CDR3nt: TGTGCCAGCAGCCCTACTAGCGGGAGTTACAATGAGCAGTTCTTC
abundance: -
d_gene: TRBD2
j_gene: TRBJ2-1
v_gene: TRBV3-1

CDR3aa: CASSNNGLAKQYF
CDR3nt: TGTGCCAGCAGTAATAACGGACTGGCGAAGCAGTACTTC
abundance: many
d_gene: -
j_gene: TRBJ2-7
v_gene: TRBV27

CDR3aa: CASSLGLAGRRGTDTQYF
CDR3nt: TGTGCCAGCAGCTTAGGACTAGCGGGGAGAAGGGGCACAGATACGCAGTATTTT
abundance: few
d_gene: TRBD2
j_gene: TRBJ2-3
v_gene: TRBV7-3

CDR3aa: CASSQDLPGTGGQPQHF
CDR3nt: TGCGCCAGCAGCCAAGATCTACCCGGGACAGGGGGTCAGCCCCAGCATTTT
abundance: -
d_gene: TRBD1
j_gene: TRBJ1-5
v_gene: TRBV4-3

CDR3aa: CSAWTSGRAMDEQFF
CDR3nt: TGCAGTGCTTGGACTAGCGGGAGGGCCATGGATGAGCAGTTCTTC
abundance: few
d_gene: TRBD2
j_gene: TRBJ2-1
v_gene: TRBV20-1

CDR3aa: CASSLGYPSYEQYF
CDR3nt: TGTGCCAGCAGCTTAGGATACCCTTCTTACGAGCAGTACTTC
abundance: -
d_gene: -
j_gene: TRBJ2-7
v_gene: TRBV5-6

CDR3aa: CASSAGQGNTIYF
CDR3nt: TGTGCCAGCAGTGCGGGGCAGGGAAACACCATATATTTT
abundance: many
d_gene: -
j_gene: TRBJ1-3
v_gene: TRBV12-3/TRBV12-4

CDR3aa: CSAPSLSGVSYEQYF
CDR3nt: TGCAGTGCTCCCTCCCTTAGCGGGGTCTCCTACGAGCAGTACTTC
abundance: -
d_gene: TRBD2
j_gene: TRBJ2-7
v_gene: TRBV20-1

CDR3aa: CASSLEGYGYTF
CDR3nt: TGTGCCAGCAGTTTGGAGGGTTATGGCTACACCTTC
abundance: few
d_gene: -
j_gene: TRBJ1-2
v_gene: TRBV12-3/TRBV12-4

CDR3aa: CSASQDVGFSPYQPQHF
CDR3nt: TGCAGTGCTAGCCAGGACGTGGGTTTTAGCCCCTATCAGCCCCAGCATTTT
abundance: -
d_gene: -
j_gene: TRBJ1-5
v_gene: TRBV20-1

CDR3aa: CASSPPPSYEQYF
CDR3nt: TGTGCCAGCAGTCCGCCCCCCTCCTACGAGCAGTACTTC
abundance: -
d_gene: -
j_gene: TRBJ2-7
v_gene: TRBV28

CDR3aa: CASSLLAGQETQYF
CDR3nt: TGTGCCAGCAGTTTATTAGCGGGGCAAGAGACCCAGTACTTC
abundance: -
d_gene: TRBD2
j_gene: TRBJ2-5
v_gene: TRBV28

CDR3aa: CASSFWGANLYGYTF
CDR3nt: TGTGCCAGCAGCTTCTGGGGGGCAAACCTCTATGGCTACACCTTC
abundance: -
d_gene: -
j_gene: TRBJ1-2
v_gene: TRBV5-6

CDR3aa: CASSGTNNEQFF
CDR3nt: TGTGCCAGCAGCGGGACAAACAATGAGCAGTTCTTC
abundance: few
d_gene: -
j_gene: TRBJ2-1
v_gene: TRBV6-5

CDR3aa: CASSFYSPPEADTQYF
CDR3nt: TGTGCCAGCAGTTTCTATTCTCCTCCGGAGGCAGATACGCAGTATTTT
abundance: few
d_gene: -
j_gene: TRBJ2-3
v_gene: TRBV28

CDR3aa: CACYAGTGNYGYTF
CDR3nt: TGTGCCTGCTACGCCGGGACAGGGAACTATGGCTACACCTTC
abundance: many
d_gene: TRBD1
j_gene: TRBJ1-2
v_gene: TRBV30

CDR3aa: CATPKSVGNTGELFF
CDR3nt: TGTGCCACCCCAAAGTCGGTGGGGAACACCGGGGAGCTGTTTTTT
abundance: many
d_gene: -
j_gene: TRBJ2-2
v_gene: TRBV6-2/TRBV6-3

CDR3aa: CASSQVRLNTEAFF
CDR3nt: TGCGCCAGCAGCCAAGTCAGACTTAACACTGAAGCTTTCTTT
abundance: -
d_gene: -
j_gene: TRBJ1-1
v_gene: TRBV4-1

CDR3aa: CASSFPVYNEQFF
CDR3nt: TGTGCCAGCAGCTTTCCCGTCTACAATGAGCAGTTCTTC
abundance: once
d_gene: -
j_gene: TRBJ2-1
v_gene: TRBV7-2

CDR3aa: CASSLGGGLEKLFF
CDR3nt: TGTGCCAGCAGCTTAGGTGGCGGGTTAGAAAAACTGTTTTTT
abundance: many
d_gene: -
j_gene: TRBJ1-4
v_gene: TRBV7-2

CDR3aa: CSVDASGTKTQYF
CDR3nt: TGCAGCGTTGACGCTAGCGGGACAAAGACCCAGTACTTC
abundance: many
d_gene: TRBD2
j_gene: TRBJ2-5
v_gene: TRBV29-1

CDR3aa: CASRDRALGQYF
CDR3nt: TGTGCCAGCCGGGACAGGGCCCTCGGGCAGTACTTC
abundance: once
d_gene: TRBD1
j_gene: TRBJ2-7
v_gene: TRBV27

CDR3aa: CASSYSKGQTNTGELFF
CDR3nt: TGTGCCAGCAGTTACTCGAAAGGTCAGACGAACACCGGGGAGCTGTTTTTT
abundance: -
d_gene: -
j_gene: TRBJ2-2
v_gene: TRBV6-2/TRBV6-3

CDR3aa: CASSLGVGGISYEQYF
CDR3nt: TGTGCCAGCAGTTTAGGAGTCGGGGGCATATCCTACGAGCAGTACTTC
abundance: -
d_gene: -
j_gene: TRBJ2-7
v_gene: TRBV12-3/TRBV12-4

CDR3aa: CASSLVPRETQYF
CDR3nt: TGTGCCAGCAGCTTGGTCCCTAGAGAGACCCAGTACTTC
abundance: many
d_gene: -
j_gene: TRBJ2-5
v_gene: TRBV5-4

CDR3aa: CASSLGRAGGYTF
CDR3nt: TGTGCCAGCAGTTTGGGGAGAGCGGGGGGCTACACCTTC
abundance: many
d_gene: -
j_gene: TRBJ1-2
v_gene: TRBV28

CDR3aa: CASRKNVGIEAFF
CDR3nt: TGTGCCAGCCGTAAAAATGTGGGGATTGAAGCTTTCTTT
abundance: few
d_gene: -
j_gene: TRBJ1-1
v_gene: TRBV6-2/TRBV6-3

CDR3aa: CASSPQFRQRSSGANVLTF
CDR3nt: TGTGCCAGCTCACCACAATTTCGGCAGAGGAGCTCTGGGGCCAACGTCCTGACTTTC
abundance: -
d_gene: -
j_gene: TRBJ2-6
v_gene: TRBV18

CDR3aa: CASSFTGTSGDEQFF
CDR3nt: TGTGCCAGCAGCTTCACCGGGACTAGCGGAGATGAGCAGTTCTTC
abundance: many
d_gene: TRBD2
j_gene: TRBJ2-1
v_gene: TRBV9

CDR3aa: CASTLFSSANYGYTF
CDR3nt: TGTGCCAGCACCCTCTTCTCCTCTGCTAACTATGGCTACACCTTC
abundance: -
d_gene: -
j_gene: TRBJ1-2
v_gene: TRBV6-5

CDR3aa: CASSQYRDRRNTGELFF
CDR3nt: TGTGCCAGCAGTCAGTACCGGGACAGGAGGAACACCGGGGAGCTGTTTTTT
abundance: -
d_gene: TRBD1
j_gene: TRBJ2-2
v_gene: TRBV3-1

CDR3aa: CASSDIGGRTYEQYF
CDR3nt: TGTGCCAGCAGTGATATCGGAGGGAGGACCTACGAGCAGTACTTC
abundance: many
d_gene: -
j_gene: TRBJ2-7
v_gene: TRBV2

CDR3aa: CSARDLGRAATNEKLFF
CDR3nt: TGCAGTGCTAGAGATCTCGGCAGGGCAGCAACTAATGAAAAACTGTTTTTT
abundance: few
d_gene: -
j_gene: TRBJ1-4
v_gene: TRBV20-1

CDR3aa: CSVERGGKTQYF
CDR3nt: TGCAGCGTTGAGAGGGGAGGAAAGACCCAGTACTTC
abundance: many
d_gene: -
j_gene: TRBJ2-5
v_gene: TRBV29-1

CDR3aa: CASSESTGANTGELFF
CDR3nt: TGCGCCAGCAGTGAGTCGACAGGAGCGAACACCGGGGAGCTGTTTTTT
abundance: -
d_gene: -
j_gene: TRBJ2-2
v_gene: TRBV10-1

CDR3aa: CAISQTGNTEAFF
CDR3nt: TGTGCCATCAGCCAGACAGGGAACACTGAAGCTTTCTTT
abundance: -
d_gene: -
j_gene: TRBJ1-1
v_gene: TRBV10-3

CDR3aa: CASGTRATQYF
CDR3nt: TGTGCCAGCGGGACCCGGGCAACGCAGTATTTT
abundance: few
d_gene: -
j_gene: TRBJ2-3
v_gene: TRBV28

CDR3aa: CASIPPFPANTEAFF
CDR3nt: TGTGCCAGCATTCCTCCCTTTCCGGCGAACACTGAAGCTTTCTTT
abundance: -
d_gene: -
j_gene: TRBJ1-1
v_gene: TRBV6-2/TRBV6-3

CDR3aa: CASSRQGIYEQYF
CDR3nt: TGTGCCAGCAGCCGACAGGGTATCTACGAGCAGTACTTC
abundance: -
d_gene: TRBD1
j_gene: TRBJ2-7
v_gene: TRBV14

CDR3aa: CASSRKGGEQFF
CDR3nt: TGTGCCAGCAGCAGGAAAGGTGGAGAGCAGTTCTTC
abundance: medium-sized
d_gene: -
j_gene: TRBJ2-1
v_gene: TRBV7-9

CDR3aa: CASSQGLADIQYF
CDR3nt: TGTGCCAGTAGCCAAGGACTAGCGGACATTCAGTACTTC
abundance: many
d_gene: TRBD2
j_gene: TRBJ2-4
v_gene: TRBV19

CDR3aa: CASNPSGVGAHNSPLHF
CDR3nt: TGTGCCAGCAACCCGTCGGGGGTCGGGGCTCATAATTCACCCCTCCACTTT
abundance: -
d_gene: -
j_gene: TRBJ1-6
v_gene: TRBV25-1

CDR3aa: CASSRRQDYSYNEQFF
CDR3nt: TGCGCCAGCAGCAGACGTCAGGATTACTCCTACAATGAGCAGTTCTTC
abundance: -
d_gene: -
j_gene: TRBJ2-1
v_gene: TRBV5-1

CDR3aa: CASSLETGGSYEQYF
CDR3nt: TGCGCCAGCAGCTTGGAGACAGGGGGTTCCTACGAGCAGTACTTC
abundance: few
d_gene: TRBD1
j_gene: TRBJ2-7
v_gene: TRBV5-1

CDR3aa: CSFGTSGGTDTQYF
CDR3nt: TGCAGTTTTGGGACTAGCGGGGGCACAGATACGCAGTATTTT
abundance: many
d_gene: TRBD2
j_gene: TRBJ2-3
v_gene: TRBV20-1

CDR3aa: CASSLDRPSGANVLTF
CDR3nt: TGTGCCAGCAGCTTAGACAGGCCTTCTGGGGCCAACGTCCTGACTTTC
abundance: -
d_gene: -
j_gene: TRBJ2-6
v_gene: TRBV7-2

CDR3aa: CASSYGQGGKYSNQPQHF
CDR3nt: TGTGCCAGCAGTTATGGACAGGGGGGAAAATATAGCAATCAGCCCCAGCATTTT
abundance: many
d_gene: TRBD1
j_gene: TRBJ1-5
v_gene: TRBV2

CDR3aa: CAGSLRQGANTGELFF
CDR3nt: TGCGCCGGCAGCTTGAGGCAGGGGGCTAACACCGGGGAGCTGTTTTTT
abundance: -
d_gene: TRBD1
j_gene: TRBJ2-2
v_gene: TRBV5-1

CDR3aa: CASSFSGTRGGNTIYF
CDR3nt: TGTGCCAGCAGCTTTTCCGGGACCAGAGGTGGAAACACCATATATTTT
abundance: -
d_gene: -
j_gene: TRBJ1-3
v_gene: TRBV5-6

CDR3aa: CASTQIDRGVGANVLTF
CDR3nt: TGTGCCAGCACCCAAATCGACAGGGGTGTGGGGGCCAACGTCCTGACTTTC
abundance: few
d_gene: TRBD1
j_gene: TRBJ2-6
v_gene: TRBV6-6

CDR3aa: CASSQTRYEQYF
CDR3nt: TGTGCCAGCAGCCAGACTAGGTACGAGCAGTACTTC
abundance: few
d_gene: -
j_gene: TRBJ2-7
v_gene: TRBV7-2